The sample holds a few counts of the clone carrying this T cell receptor (beta chain). What it binds is unknown. The sample comes from a study of T-cell reconstitution after alpha-beta-depleted transplantation in children. Study-wide results and caveats: Several hundred graft clones that had expanded were reportedly the source of alpha-beta T cells about two months after transplant. Counts and diversity of T cells one year after transplant came mostly from newly produced T cells.

This CDR3 comprises 16 residues. From germline, CDR1 is SGDLS and CDR2 YYNGEE. J lost 3 bases, V lost 4 bases, and 9 bases had no gene match. The authors prepared the TCRbeta library with unique molecular identifiers. From the PCR reads, TCRdb called clonotypes with MiXCR, one entry per CDR3 protein. This sample has 250,000 to 400,000 distinct CDR3 sequences, with more than 20% found just once. The source material was PBMCs, mostly from graft donor cells, sampled 180 days after TCRalphabeta/CD19-depleted stem cell transplant. This receptor was taken from a male patient aged 10 to 17 who had a stem cell transplant for acute lymphoblastic leukemia, so the T cells may come from the graft donor. This sequence joins TRBV9 and TRBJ1-4; the match to TRBD1 covers 7 bases. The CDR3 is CASSPRQGSANEKLFF. The CDR3 bases are TGTGCCAGCAGCCCTAGACAGGGCTCGGCTAATGAAAAACTGTTTTTT.